Listed below are T cell receptor beta chains from one sample, sequenced in a study of blood T cell repertoires in COVID-19. Profiled with immunoSEQ multiplex PCR; TCRdb holds only in-frame clones, not every one. The sample holds approximately 490,000 clones, 87% seen once. Source material: PBMCs or T cells enriched from blood (not recorded which). These receptors all stem from a woman younger than 30 who had recovered from COVID-19. Each CDR3 is given without its conserved first and last residue. The size of a clone is reported for some rows only, either as once, few or many, or as a class for expanded clones.

CDR3 protein	V gene	CDR3 length	clone size
ASSGTTKYNEQF	TRBV2	12	.
ASSLKYDDSSNQPQH	TRBV5-8	15	few
AWGSGGAADTQY	TRBV30	12	.
ASSPRQGVSQPQH	TRBV18	13	once
ASSPLLPILGGSEKLF	TRBV13	16	.
ASSPTGHYGYT	TRBV11-2	11	.
ASNYRVGNTEAF	TRBV2	12	.
ASSLLAGGLTQETQY	TRBV5-1	15	.
ASSLQFTEAF	TRBV7-9	10	.
ASSLGVEGIGEKLF	TRBV5-1	14	.
ASSINEKLF	TRBV12-3/TRBV12-4	9	.
ASSPGQRGVYTGELF	TRBV7-6	15	once
ASPRPRRGLVGYT	TRBV19	13	.
ASSATGGGGYT	TRBV5-1	11	.
ASSLNTGGGEEETQY	TRBV28	15	.
ASSPVGGGADTQY	TRBV5-1	13	.
ASSLATGFNEQF	TRBV7-9	12	many
SVWSGTDTQY	TRBV29-1	10	.
ASSRAGWIGNQPQH	TRBV19	14	.
AWNTLGDLLSSPLH	TRBV30	14	.
ASSISQGAGNTIY	TRBV19	13	.
ASNDRGRADTQY	TRBV5-6	12	.
ASSLAVGTGLNTEAF	TRBV5-1	15	.
ASSVGGTRQSDTQY	TRBV9	14	.
ASSQDRQGDTEAF	TRBV3-1/TRBV3-2	13	.
SAGKNTEAF	TRBV20-1	9	.
AGGLAVAHTQY	TRBV7-2	11	.
ASSATGLAAGETQY	TRBV5-1	14	.
ASSLDGVAGVQETQY	TRBV11-2	15	.
SALGGTEAF	TRBV20-1	9	.
ASSGPGGYTEAF	TRBV2	12	.
ASQTKGYEKLF	TRBV3-1/TRBV3-2	11	.
ASSLTWNTEAF	TRBV5-8	11	.
ASSRTGNTEAF	TRBV5-5	11	.
ASSTDRADNYGYT	TRBV5-6	13	.
ASSPGRGGLGYGYT	TRBV18	14	.
ASSLVVVGDRAGNTIY	TRBV5-1	16	.
ASSMQGGELNTEAF	TRBV4-1	14	.
ASTNRAAGNTIY	TRBV6-5	12	.